The 22 T cell receptor beta chains below come from one sample, sequenced in a study of blood T cell repertoires in COVID-19. TCRdb's table, derived via immunoSEQ multiplex PCR, lists solely in-frame clones and lacks some. The repertoire holds roughly 300,000 clones, with more than 70% as singletons. The sequenced material came from peripheral blood. These receptor sequences come from a young man who had recovered from COVID-19.

Written as DNA, the CDR3 is TGTGCCAGCAGCGCCTGGACAGGCGGGGAGACCCAGTACTTC. Its translation: CASSAWTGGETQYF. This rearrangement joins TRBV5-4 to TRBJ2-5, with 7 bases aligning to TRBD1. The germline gives CDR1 SGHNT, CDR2 YYREEE (reference sequence). This CDR3 comprises 14 residues. J was trimmed by 5 bases and V by 4 bases; bases with no gene match: 8.

The V gene is TRBV2, the J gene TRBJ2-7; D is unclear. Germline V gene sequence: CDR1 SNHLY, CDR2 FYNNEI. With 3 bases removed from V and 0 bases from J, the gap between germline ends came to 9 bases. The CDR3 runs 14 residues. This CDR3 is CASSDSFPSYEQYF. CDR3 DNA: TGTGCCAGCAGTGACTCCTTTCCCTCCTACGAGCAGTACTTC.

This clone was detected only a few times. The gene calls are TRBV2 and TRBJ1-5; weak D call: TRBD1 (6 bases). V was cut by 6 bases and J by 7 bases, with 16 bases left in between. This CDR3 is 14 amino acids long. The V gene's germline CDR1 is SNHLY and CDR2 FYNNEI. The CDR3: CASSLDSKLQPQHF. The DNA for the CDR3 is TGTGCCAGCAGCCTGGACAGCAAACTACAGCCCCAGCATTTT.

The CDR3 sequence: CASSPGAGLENTGELFF. DNA of the CDR3: TGCGCCAGCAGCCCCGGCGCAGGACTCGAAAACACCGGGGAGCTGTTTTTT. The chain links TRBV5-1 to TRBJ2-2; tentative D call: TRBD2 (5 bases). The V gene's germline CDR1 is SGHRS and CDR2 YFSETQ. The CDR3 has 17 residues. Trimming took 4 bases from V and 2 from J, leaving 18 bases between them.

The CDR3 here is CASNSGTSAYEQYF. The DNA for the CDR3 is TGTGCCAGTAATTCAGGGACTAGCGCATACGAGCAGTACTTC. The chain has TRBV19 and TRBJ2-7; 10 bases fit TRBD2. Trimming took 7 bases from V and 4 from J; bases not matched to a gene: 7. The CDR3 contains 14 residues. Per germline, CDR1 LNHDA and CDR2 SQIVND (reference sequence).

The rearrangement links TRBV5-4 to TRBJ2-3; D unclear. Trimming removed 4 bases from V and 6 bases from J, with 18 bases in between. This CDR3 is 15 amino acids long. CDR1 and CDR2 from the germline V gene are SGHNT and YYREEE (reference sequence). The CDR3 bases are TGTGCCAGCAGCAGTGCGAAGTCGGGTCCCGATACGCAGTATTTT. It encodes CASSSAKSGPDTQYF.

The chain joins TRBV29-1 to TRBJ2-7, with 9 bases fitting TRBD1. V trimming: 5 bases; J trimming: 3 bases; junction bases outside the gene matches: 11. CDR3 length: 15 amino acids. The germline gives CDR1 SQVTM, CDR2 ANQGSEA. CDR3 amino acids: CSVIHPGQGFYEQYF. CDR3 sequence (DNA): TGCAGCGTTATACATCCGGGACAGGGTTTCTACGAGCAGTACTTC.

The V call is TRBV3-1 (or the pseudogene TRBV3-2), the J call TRBJ1-6; D not certain. The germline V gene encodes CDR1 LGHDT and CDR2 YNNKEL (reference sequence). The CDR3 consists of 15 residues. The V end lost 0 bases, the J end lost 6 bases, and 9 bases lay between the germline ends. The CDR3 DNA sequence: TGTGCCAGCAGCCAAGATTACAGTTCTAATTCACCCCTCCACTTT. Translating it yields CASSQDYSSNSPLHF.

The chain employs TRBV6-5 and TRBJ2-7, with D possibly TRBD2 on 5 matching bases. V was cut by 1 base and J by 0 bases, with 10 bases left in between. Germline CDR1 and CDR2: MNHEY and SVGAGI. This CDR3 comprises 15 residues. CDR3 in amino acids: CASSYLSGSSYEQYF. As DNA, the CDR3 is TGTGCCAGCAGTTACTTGTCGGGGAGCTCCTACGAGCAGTACTTC.

This clone appeared a single time. V and J are TRBV18 and TRBJ2-1; D gene uncertain. Per the germline V gene, CDR1 is KGHSH and CDR2 is LQKENI. This CDR3 is 15 amino acids long. Deletions cut 1 base from V and 0 bases from J, with 7 bases between. CDR3 region: CASSPLVSSYNEQFF. DNA of the CDR3: TGTGCCAGCTCACCACTGGTTAGCTCCTACAATGAGCAGTTCTTC.

This clone was counted only a few times. CDR3 loop: CASSFPGTDTQYF. The CDR3 region has the DNA TGTGCCAGCAGCTTCCCCGGCACAGATACGCAGTATTTT. This chain connects TRBV11-2 to TRBJ2-3; D ambiguous. The CDR3 is 13 residues long. CDR1 and CDR2 from the germline V gene are SGHAT and FQNNGV. V was trimmed by 3 bases and J by 1 base, leaving 5 bases between them.

This chain links TRBV4-2 with TRBJ1-2; TRBD1 might be the D (5 bases). V lost 3 bases and J 8 bases, leaving 19 bases between the germline ends. The CDR3 is 15 residues long. Germline V gene data show CDR1 as LGHNA and CDR2 as YNFKEQ. The CDR3 protein is CASSHSRAPERGYTF. The DNA for the CDR3 is TGTGCCAGCAGCCATAGCAGGGCCCCGGAGAGGGGCTACACCTTC.

In the case of this clone: Other DNA sequences in the sample encode the same CDR3. V gene TRBV18 combines with J gene TRBJ2-7, with D unresolved. The CDR3 has 13 amino acids. V was pared by 3 bases and J by 2 bases, with 8 bases between. Germline lookup yields CDR1 KGHSH and CDR2 LQKENI. CDR3 protein: CASSPGATYEQYF. The CDR3 region has the DNA TGTGCCAGCTCACCCGGTGCTACCTACGAGCAGTACTTC.

The J gene is TRBJ1-2, the V gene TRBV5-6; D ambiguous. This CDR3 spans 12 amino acids. Trimming left V 7 bases short and J 8 bases short, with 15 bases between. The germline V gene has CDR1 SGHDT and CDR2 YYEEEE. The CDR3 loop is CASSSYRGGYTF. CDR3 coding DNA: TGTGCCAGCTCATCCTACCGAGGAGGCTACACCTTC.

The chain carries TRBV24-1 and TRBJ2-1, with TRBD2 as a possible D gene (5 bases). Looked up from germline, CDR1 is KGHDR and CDR2 is SFDVKD. V shed 8 bases and J shed 9 bases, with 13 bases lying between them. The CDR3 spans 12 residues. In DNA, the CDR3 is TGTGCCACCAACCTTCGGGATCCTGAGCAGTTCTTC. Residues: CATNLRDPEQFF.

CDR3 sequence: CSVGQGDGGYTF. In DNA, the CDR3 is TGCAGCGTTGGACAGGGAGACGGTGGCTACACCTTC. The chain combines TRBV29-1 with TRBJ1-2; TRBD1 aligns across 7 bases. V trimming: 4 bases; J trimming: 7 bases; junction bases outside the gene matches: 6. CDR3 size: 12 residues. Germline values: CDR1 SQVTM, CDR2 ANQGSEA.

This sequence joins TRBV19 and TRBJ2-7, with 8 bases identical to TRBD1. Germline V lookup: CDR1 LNHDA, CDR2 SQIVND (reference sequence). V lost 4 bases to trimming and J lost 3 bases; unmatched junction nucleotides: 2. The CDR3 consists of 13 residues. The CDR3 DNA follows: TGTGCCAGTAGTACGACAGGGGTCTACGAGCAGTACTTC. It encodes CASSTTGVYEQYF. The whole variable domain, remainder taken from reference TRBV19 and TRBJ2-7, is DGGITQSPKYLFRKEGQNVTLSCEQNLNHDAMYWYRQDPGQGLRLIYYSQIVNDFQKGDIAEGYSVSREKKESFPLTVTSAQKNPTAFYLCASSTTGVYEQYFGPGTRLTVT.

The chain carries TRBV7-9 and TRBJ2-5; TRBD2 matches at 11 bases. Germline V lookup: CDR1 SEHNR, CDR2 FQNEAQ (reference sequence). The CDR3 is 16 amino acids. Losses at the gene ends were 4 bases for V and 1 base for J; bases not matched to a gene: 5. This CDR3 is CASSWGTSGFQETQYF. CDR3 DNA: TGTGCCAGCAGCTGGGGGACTAGCGGATTCCAAGAGACCCAGTACTTC.

The V call is TRBV7-9, the J call TRBJ2-2; D is undetermined. The CDR3 length is 14 residues. CDR1 SEHNR and CDR2 FQNEAQ come from the germline V gene (reference sequence). V was clipped by 2 bases and J by 1 base, with 5 bases between them. DNA for the CDR3: TGTGCCAGCAGCTTACCAGTGAACACCGGGGAGCTGTTTTTT. Translating it yields CASSLPVNTGELFF.

The CDR3 nucleotides read TGTGCCAGCGACAGGAGCAATCAGCCCCAGCATTTT. Protein: CASDRSNQPQHF. The rearrangement links TRBV12-3 or TRBV12-4 to TRBJ1-5, with D possibly matching TRBD1 (6 bases). The CDR3 is made up of 12 amino acids. Trimming stripped 8 bases from V and 1 base from J, with 6 bases between.

The V and J genes are TRBV29-1 and TRBJ1-6, with D uncertain. The CDR3 is 13 residues long. Germline values: CDR1 SQVTM, CDR2 ANQGSEA. The V end lost 6 bases, the J end lost 9 bases, and 15 bases lay between the germline ends. In DNA form, the CDR3 reads TGCAGCGTCGGGGTGGGTGATGGTTCACCCCTCCACTTT. As protein: CSVGVGDGSPLHF. Drawing the rest from reference TRBV29-1 and TRBJ1-6, the complete variable domain is SAVISQKPSRDICQRGTSLTIQCQVDSQVTMMFWYRQQPGQSLTLIATANQGSEATYESGFVIDKFPISRPNLTFSTLTVSNMSPEDSSIYLCSVGVGDGSPLHFGNGTRLTVT.

This chain uses TRBV14 with TRBJ1-1; no firm D call. Germline V CDR1 and CDR2: SGHDN, FVKESK. This CDR3 spans 14 amino acids. Trimming stripped 4 bases from V and 3 bases from J, with 12 bases between. CDR3 sequence: CASSRGRRDTEAFF. CDR3 sequence (DNA): TGTGCCAGCAGCCGTGGGAGGCGGGACACTGAAGCTTTCTTT.